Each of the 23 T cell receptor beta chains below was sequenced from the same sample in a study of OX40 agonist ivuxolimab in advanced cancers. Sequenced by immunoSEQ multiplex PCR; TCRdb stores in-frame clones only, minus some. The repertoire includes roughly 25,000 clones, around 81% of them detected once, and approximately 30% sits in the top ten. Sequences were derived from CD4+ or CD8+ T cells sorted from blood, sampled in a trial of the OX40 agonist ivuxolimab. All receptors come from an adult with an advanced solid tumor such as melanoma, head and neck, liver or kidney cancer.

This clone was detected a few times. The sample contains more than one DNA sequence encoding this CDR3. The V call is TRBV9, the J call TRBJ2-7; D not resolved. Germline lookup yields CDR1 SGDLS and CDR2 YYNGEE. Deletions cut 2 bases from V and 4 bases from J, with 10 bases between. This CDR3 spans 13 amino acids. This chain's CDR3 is CASSVGVDYEQYF. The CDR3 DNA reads TGTGCCAGCAGCGTCGGCGTAGATTACGAGCAGTACTTC.

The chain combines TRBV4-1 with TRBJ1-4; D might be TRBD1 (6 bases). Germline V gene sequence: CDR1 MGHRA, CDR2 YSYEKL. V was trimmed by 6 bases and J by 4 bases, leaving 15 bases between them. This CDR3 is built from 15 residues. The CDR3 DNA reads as TGCGCCAGCAGTTTAGGGACACCGAGTAATGAAAAACTGTTTTTT. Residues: CASSLGTPSNEKLFF.

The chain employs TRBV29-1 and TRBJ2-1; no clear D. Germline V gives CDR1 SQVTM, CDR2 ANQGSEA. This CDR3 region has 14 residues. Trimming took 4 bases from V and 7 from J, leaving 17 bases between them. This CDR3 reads CSVVFLGLGNEQFF. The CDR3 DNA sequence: TGCAGCGTTGTGTTTCTCGGGTTGGGTAATGAGCAGTTCTTC.

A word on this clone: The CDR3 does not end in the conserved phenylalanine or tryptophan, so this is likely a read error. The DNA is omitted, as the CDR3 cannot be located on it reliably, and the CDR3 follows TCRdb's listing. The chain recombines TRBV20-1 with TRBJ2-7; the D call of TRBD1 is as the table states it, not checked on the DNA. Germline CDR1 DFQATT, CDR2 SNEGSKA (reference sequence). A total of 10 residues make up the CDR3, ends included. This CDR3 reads CSAPLTGFNI.

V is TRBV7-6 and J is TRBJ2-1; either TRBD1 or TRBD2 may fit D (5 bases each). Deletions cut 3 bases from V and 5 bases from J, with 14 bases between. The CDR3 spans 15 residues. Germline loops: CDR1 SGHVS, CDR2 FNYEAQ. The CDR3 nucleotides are TGTGCCAGCAGCTTTGGGGCAGGAGGAAACAATGAGCAGTTCTTC. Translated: CASSFGAGGNNEQFF.

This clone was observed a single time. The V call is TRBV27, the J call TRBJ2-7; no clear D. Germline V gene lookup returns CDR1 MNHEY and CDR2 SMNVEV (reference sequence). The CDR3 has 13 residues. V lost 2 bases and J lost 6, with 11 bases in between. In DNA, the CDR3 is TGTGCCAGCAGTTTAGGTGTCGTCCGCGAGCAGTACTTC. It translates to CASSLGVVREQYF.

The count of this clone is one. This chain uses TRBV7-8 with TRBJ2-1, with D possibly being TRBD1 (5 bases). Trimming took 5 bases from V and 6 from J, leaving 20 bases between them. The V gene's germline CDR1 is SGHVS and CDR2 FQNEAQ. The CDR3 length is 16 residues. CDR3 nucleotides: TGTGCCAGCAGCCCCCACCAGGGTATAGTTTCCAATGAGCAGTTCTTC. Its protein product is CASSPHQGIVSNEQFF.

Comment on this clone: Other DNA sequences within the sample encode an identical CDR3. CDR3: CASSFRGNTEAFF. The CDR3 region has the DNA TGTGCCAGCAGTTTTCGAGGGAACACTGAAGCTTTCTTT. This chain uses TRBV28 with TRBJ1-1; the D is unclear. Germline V gene lookup returns CDR1 MDHEN and CDR2 SYDVKM. Trimming pared 3 bases from V and 1 base from J, leaving 6 bases between. The CDR3 sequence is 13 residues long. Full variable domain (missing parts from reference TRBV28 and TRBJ1-1): DVKVTQSSRYLVKRTGEKVFLECVQDMDHENMFWYRQDPGLGLRLIYFSYDVKMKEKGDIPEGYSVSREKKERFSLILESASTNQTSMYLCASSFRGNTEAFFGQGTRLTVV.

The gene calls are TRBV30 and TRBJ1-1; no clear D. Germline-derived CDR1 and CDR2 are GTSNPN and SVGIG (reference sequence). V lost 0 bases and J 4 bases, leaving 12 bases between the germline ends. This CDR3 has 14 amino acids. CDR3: CAWSVWADGTEAFF. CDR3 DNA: TGTGCCTGGAGTGTATGGGCGGACGGCACTGAAGCTTTCTTT.

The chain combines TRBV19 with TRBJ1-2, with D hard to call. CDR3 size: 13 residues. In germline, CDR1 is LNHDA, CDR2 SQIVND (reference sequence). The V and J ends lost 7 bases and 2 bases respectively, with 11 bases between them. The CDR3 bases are TGTGCCAGTACCCCGGACCGAAACTATGGCTACACCTTC. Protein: CASTPDRNYGYTF.

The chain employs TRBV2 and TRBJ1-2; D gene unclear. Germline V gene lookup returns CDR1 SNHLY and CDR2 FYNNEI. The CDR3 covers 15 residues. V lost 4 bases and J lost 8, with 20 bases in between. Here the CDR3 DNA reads TGTGCCAGCAGTGGGACTCCTGAGTTATCCTGGGGCTACACCTTC. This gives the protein CASSGTPELSWGYTF.

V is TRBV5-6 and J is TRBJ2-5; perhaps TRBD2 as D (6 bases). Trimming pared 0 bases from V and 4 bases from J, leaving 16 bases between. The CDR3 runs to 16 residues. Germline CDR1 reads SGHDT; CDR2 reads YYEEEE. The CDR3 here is CASSLAGVGFGETQYF. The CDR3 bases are TGTGCCAGCAGCTTGGCGGGGGTAGGTTTTGGAGAGACCCAGTACTTC.

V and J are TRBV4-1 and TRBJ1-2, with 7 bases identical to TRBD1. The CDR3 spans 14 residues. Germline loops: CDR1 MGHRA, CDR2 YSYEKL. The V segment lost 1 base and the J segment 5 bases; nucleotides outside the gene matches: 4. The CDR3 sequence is CASSQGPTGYGYTF. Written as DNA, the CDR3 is TGCGCCAGCAGCCAAGGTCCGACAGGGTATGGCTACACCTTC.

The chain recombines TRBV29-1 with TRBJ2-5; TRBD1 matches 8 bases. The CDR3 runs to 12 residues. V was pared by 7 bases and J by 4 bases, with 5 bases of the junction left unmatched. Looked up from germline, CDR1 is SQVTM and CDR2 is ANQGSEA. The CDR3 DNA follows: TGCAGCGCCTGGGACAGGACAGAGACCCAGTACTTC. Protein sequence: CSAWDRTETQYF.

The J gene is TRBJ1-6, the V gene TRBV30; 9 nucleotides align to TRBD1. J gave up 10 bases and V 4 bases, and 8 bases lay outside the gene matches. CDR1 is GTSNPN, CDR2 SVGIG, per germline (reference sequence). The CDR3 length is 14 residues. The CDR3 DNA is TGTGCCTGGATTCCCGGGACAGGGAACTCACCCCTCCACTTT. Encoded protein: CAWIPGTGNSPLHF.

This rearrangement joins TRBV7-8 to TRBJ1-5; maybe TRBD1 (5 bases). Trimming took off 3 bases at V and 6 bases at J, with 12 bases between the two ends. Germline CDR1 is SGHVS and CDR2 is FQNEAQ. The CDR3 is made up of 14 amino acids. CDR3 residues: CASSLGRVPQPQHF. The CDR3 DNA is TGTGCCAGCAGCTTGGGGCGGGTACCTCAGCCCCAGCATTTT.

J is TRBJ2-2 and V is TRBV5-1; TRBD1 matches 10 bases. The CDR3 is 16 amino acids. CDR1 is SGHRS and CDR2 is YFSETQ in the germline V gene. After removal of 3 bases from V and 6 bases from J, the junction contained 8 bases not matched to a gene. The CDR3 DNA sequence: TGCGCCAGCAGCTCCATACCGGGACAGGGGCCCGGGGAGCTGTTTTTT. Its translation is CASSSIPGQGPGELFF.

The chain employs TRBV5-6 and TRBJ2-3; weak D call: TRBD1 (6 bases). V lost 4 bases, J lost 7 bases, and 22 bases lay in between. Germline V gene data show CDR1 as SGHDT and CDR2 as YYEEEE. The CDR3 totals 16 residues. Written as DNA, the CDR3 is TGTGCCAGCAGCGGTGGGGGCAGGATCTCCGGCAATACGCAGTATTTT. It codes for CASSGGGRISGNTQYF.

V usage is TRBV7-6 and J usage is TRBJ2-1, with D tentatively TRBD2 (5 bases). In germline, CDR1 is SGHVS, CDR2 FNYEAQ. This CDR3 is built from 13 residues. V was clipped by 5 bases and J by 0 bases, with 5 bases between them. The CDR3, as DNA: TGTGCCAGCAGCGGGAGCTCCTACAATGAGCAGTTCTTC. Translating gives CASSGSSYNEQFF.

CDR3 bases: TGTGCCAGCAGCCTCCGACCCTTGAGATCCTACAATGAGCAGTTCTTC. Residues: CASSLRPLRSYNEQFF. This chain joins TRBV5-8 and TRBJ2-1; D is unclear. The CDR3 contains 16 residues. Trimming removed 4 bases at V and 1 base at J, with 15 bases between. Germline V gene lookup returns CDR1 SGHTS and CDR2 YDEGEE.

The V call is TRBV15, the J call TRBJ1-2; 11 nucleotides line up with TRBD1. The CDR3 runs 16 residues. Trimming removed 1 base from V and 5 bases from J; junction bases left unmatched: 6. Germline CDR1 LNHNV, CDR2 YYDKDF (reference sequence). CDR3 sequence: CATSRGFWDRGYGYTF. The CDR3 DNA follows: TGTGCCACCAGCAGAGGTTTCTGGGACAGGGGGTATGGCTACACCTTC.

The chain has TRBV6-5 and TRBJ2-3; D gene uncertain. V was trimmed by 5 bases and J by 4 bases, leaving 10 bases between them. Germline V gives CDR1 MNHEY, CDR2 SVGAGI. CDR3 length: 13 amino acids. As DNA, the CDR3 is TGTGCCAGCAGTCTACCCTCGTCAGATACGCAGTATTTT. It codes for CASSLPSSDTQYF.

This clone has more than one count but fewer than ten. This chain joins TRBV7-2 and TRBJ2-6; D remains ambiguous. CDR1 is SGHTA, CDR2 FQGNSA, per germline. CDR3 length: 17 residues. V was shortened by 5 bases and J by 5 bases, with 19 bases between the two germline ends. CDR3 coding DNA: TGTGCCAGCAGCGGTTCAGCACGACAAAGTCGGGCCAACGTCCTGACTTTC. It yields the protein CASSGSARQSRANVLTF.